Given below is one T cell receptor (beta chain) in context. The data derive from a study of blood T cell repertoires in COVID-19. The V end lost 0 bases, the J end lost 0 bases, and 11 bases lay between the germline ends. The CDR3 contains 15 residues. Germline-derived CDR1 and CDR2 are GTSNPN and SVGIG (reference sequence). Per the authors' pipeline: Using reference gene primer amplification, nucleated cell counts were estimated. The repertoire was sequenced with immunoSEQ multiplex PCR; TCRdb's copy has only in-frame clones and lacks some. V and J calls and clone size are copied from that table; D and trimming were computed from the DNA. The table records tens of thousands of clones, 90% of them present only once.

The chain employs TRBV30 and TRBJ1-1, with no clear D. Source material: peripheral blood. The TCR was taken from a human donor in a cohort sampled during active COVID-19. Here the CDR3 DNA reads TGTGCCTGGAGTGTAACAGCCTATCTGAACACTGAAGCTTTCTTT. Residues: CAWSVTAYLNTEAFF. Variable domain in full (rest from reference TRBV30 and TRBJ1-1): SQTIHQWPATLVQPVGSPLSLECTVEGTSNPNLYWYRQAAGRGLQLLFYSVGIGQISSEVPQNLSASRPQDRQFILSSKKLLLSDSGFYLCAWSVTAYLNTEAFFGQGTRLTVV.